The rows below give T cell receptor beta chains drawn from one sample of a study of blood T cell repertoires in COVID-19. Method: immunoSEQ multiplex PCR; TCRdb's copy keeps in-frame clones and lacks some. This table holds more than 400,000 clones, about 90% found once. The sample taken for sequencing was PBMCs or T cells enriched from blood (not recorded which). These receptors came from a man between 18 and 29 years old who had recovered from COVID-19. CDR3s include the opening cysteine and the closing phenylalanine or tryptophan. A D gene is named only where the DNA matches it firmly. Not every row has a clone size; where given, it reads once, few, many or a size class.

v_call: TRBV15; j_call: TRBJ1-4; d_call: .; clone_size: .; cdr3_length: 15; cdr3_aa: CATRKVSTGSEKLFF; cdr3_nt: TGTGCCACCAGGAAGGTGTCGACGGGTTCGGAAAAACTGTTTTTT
v_call: TRBV5-5; j_call: TRBJ1-5; d_call: .; clone_size: .; cdr3_length: 15; cdr3_aa: CASSLGGQGNQPQHF; cdr3_nt: TGTGCCAGCAGCTTGGGAGGGCAGGGGAATCAGCCCCAGCATTTT
v_call: TRBV4-1; j_call: TRBJ2-3; d_call: .; clone_size: .; cdr3_length: 17; cdr3_aa: CASSYVRGTLSVVTQYF; cdr3_nt: TGCGCCAGCAGCTACGTCCGAGGGACATTAAGCGTTGTAACGCAGTATTTT
v_call: TRBV9; j_call: TRBJ1-2; d_call: .; clone_size: .; cdr3_length: 13; cdr3_aa: CASSVQGNYGYTF; cdr3_nt: TGTGCCAGCAGCGTTCAGGGGAACTATGGCTACACCTTC
v_call: TRBV6-5; j_call: TRBJ2-7; d_call: .; clone_size: .; cdr3_length: 14; cdr3_aa: CASTRDLGSYEQYF; cdr3_nt: TGTGCCAGCACGCGGGACCTGGGCTCCTACGAGCAGTACTTC
v_call: TRBV29-1; j_call: TRBJ1-2; d_call: .; clone_size: .; cdr3_length: 11; cdr3_aa: CSVRGNYGYTF; cdr3_nt: TGCAGCGTTCGCGGTAACTATGGCTACACTTTC
v_call: TRBV19; j_call: TRBJ1-2; d_call: .; clone_size: .; cdr3_length: 14; cdr3_aa: CASRGPSRGYGYTF; cdr3_nt: TGTGCCAGTAGGGGTCCCTCCCGCGGGTATGGCTACACCTTC
v_call: TRBV4-1; j_call: TRBJ2-2; d_call: TRBD1; clone_size: once; cdr3_length: 17; cdr3_aa: CASSRSTQGVDTGELFF; cdr3_nt: TGCGCCAGCAGCCGAAGTACACAGGGGGTCGACACCGGGGAGCTGTTTTTT
v_call: TRBV11-2; j_call: TRBJ2-7; d_call: .; clone_size: .; cdr3_length: 14; cdr3_aa: CASSLGWQGYEQYF; cdr3_nt: TGTGCCAGCAGCTTAGGATGGCAGGGATACGAGCAGTACTTC
v_call: TRBV11-3; j_call: TRBJ1-3; d_call: .; clone_size: .; cdr3_length: 16; cdr3_aa: CASSLDNPSSGNTIYF; cdr3_nt: TGTGCCAGCAGCTTAGATAACCCCAGCTCTGGAAACACCATATATTTT
v_call: TRBV6-1; j_call: TRBJ1-3; d_call: TRBD1; clone_size: .; cdr3_length: 16; cdr3_aa: CASSAYDRGSGNTIYF; cdr3_nt: TGTGCCAGCAGTGCCTACGACAGGGGCTCTGGAAACACCATATATTTT
v_call: TRBV3-1/TRBV3-2; j_call: TRBJ1-6; d_call: .; clone_size: .; cdr3_length: 13; cdr3_aa: CASSITPDSPLHF; cdr3_nt: TGTGCCAGCAGCATTACTCCTGATTCACCCCTCCACTTT
v_call: TRBV6-5; j_call: TRBJ1-5; d_call: .; clone_size: .; cdr3_length: 15; cdr3_aa: CASSSGQFSNQPQHF; cdr3_nt: TGTGCCAGCAGTTCTGGACAGTTCAGCAATCAGCCCCAGCATTTT
v_call: TRBV21-1; j_call: TRBJ2-3; d_call: .; clone_size: many; cdr3_length: 19; cdr3_aa: CASSKALSRGSLGGDTQYF; cdr3_nt: TGTGCCAGCAGCAAAGCGCTTTCCCGAGGTTCCCTGGGGGGGGATACGCAGTATTTT
v_call: TRBV28; j_call: TRBJ1-2; d_call: TRBD1; clone_size: few; cdr3_length: 13; cdr3_aa: CASRGQGVRGYTF; cdr3_nt: TGTGCCAGCAGGGGTCAGGGGGTCCGAGGCTACACCTTC
v_call: TRBV3-1/TRBV3-2; j_call: TRBJ1-2; d_call: .; clone_size: .; cdr3_length: 15; cdr3_aa: CASSVNRETNYGYTF; cdr3_nt: TGTGCCAGCAGCGTTAACAGAGAAACTAACTATGGCTACACCTTC
v_call: TRBV3-1/TRBV3-2; j_call: TRBJ2-7; d_call: .; clone_size: .; cdr3_length: 12; cdr3_aa: CASSQRDYEQYF; cdr3_nt: TGTGCCAGCAGTCAACGGGACTACGAGCAGTACTTC
v_call: TRBV27; j_call: TRBJ2-1; d_call: TRBD2; clone_size: .; cdr3_length: 16; cdr3_aa: CASSPGTSGSINEQFF; cdr3_nt: TGTGCCAGCAGTCCAGGGACTAGCGGGAGTATCAATGAGCAGTTCTTC
v_call: TRBV10-1; j_call: TRBJ2-7; d_call: TRBD2; clone_size: .; cdr3_length: 13; cdr3_aa: CASSGLGGDEQYF; cdr3_nt: TGCGCCAGCAGTGGACTCGGGGGGGACGAGCAGTACTTC
v_call: TRBV12-5; j_call: TRBJ1-2; d_call: .; clone_size: .; cdr3_length: 13; cdr3_aa: CASGLLSQGGYTF; cdr3_nt: TGTGCTAGTGGTTTGCTATCACAGGGTGGCTACACCTTC
v_call: TRBV7-8; j_call: TRBJ1-5; d_call: TRBD1; clone_size: .; cdr3_length: 17; cdr3_aa: CASSPGRSRGLYQPQHF; cdr3_nt: TGTGCCAGCAGCCCGGGCCGTAGCAGGGGGCTGTATCAGCCCCAGCATTTT
v_call: TRBV11-2; j_call: TRBJ1-2; d_call: .; clone_size: .; cdr3_length: 12; cdr3_aa: CASSTGVYGYTF; cdr3_nt: TGTGCCAGCAGCACAGGAGTCTATGGCTACACCTTC
v_call: TRBV7-9; j_call: TRBJ1-1; d_call: .; clone_size: .; cdr3_length: 11; cdr3_aa: CASRGLTEAFF; cdr3_nt: TGTGCCAGCAGGGGGCTCACTGAAGCTTTCTTT
v_call: TRBV28; j_call: TRBJ1-2; d_call: .; clone_size: .; cdr3_length: 15; cdr3_aa: CASSGAAIRFYGYTF; cdr3_nt: TGTGCCAGCAGTGGGGCCGCGATCCGGTTCTATGGCTACACCTTC
v_call: TRBV12-3/TRBV12-4; j_call: TRBJ1-2; d_call: TRBD1; clone_size: .; cdr3_length: 13; cdr3_aa: CASSSGQAWGYTF; cdr3_nt: TGTGCCAGCAGTTCCGGACAGGCTTGGGGCTACACCTTC
v_call: TRBV2; j_call: TRBJ2-5; d_call: TRBD2; clone_size: .; cdr3_length: 15; cdr3_aa: CASRMAGGPQETQYF; cdr3_nt: TGTGCCTCGAGAATGGCGGGGGGACCGCAAGAGACCCAGTACTTC
v_call: TRBV28; j_call: TRBJ1-6; d_call: .; clone_size: .; cdr3_length: 16; cdr3_aa: CASRWGWTAYNSPLHF; cdr3_nt: TGTGCCAGCAGATGGGGGTGGACAGCTTATAATTCACCCCTCCACTTT
v_call: TRBV6-2/TRBV6-3; j_call: TRBJ2-2; d_call: TRBD1; clone_size: .; cdr3_length: 17; cdr3_aa: CASSYSFAGGVAGELFF; cdr3_nt: TGTGCCAGCAGTTACTCGTTTGCAGGGGGAGTGGCCGGGGAGCTGTTTTTT
v_call: TRBV2; j_call: TRBJ2-1; d_call: TRBD2; clone_size: .; cdr3_length: 15; cdr3_aa: CASSTGTSGYNEQFF; cdr3_nt: TGTGCCAGCAGTACCGGGACTAGCGGGTACAATGAGCAGTTCTTC
v_call: TRBV6-5; j_call: TRBJ2-1; d_call: .; clone_size: .; cdr3_length: 14; cdr3_aa: CASSYSAWANEQFF; cdr3_nt: TGTGCCAGCAGTTACTCTGCGTGGGCTAATGAGCAGTTCTTC
v_call: TRBV7-3; j_call: TRBJ1-1; d_call: .; clone_size: .; cdr3_length: 12; cdr3_aa: CASSPRNGEAFF; cdr3_nt: TGTGCCAGCAGCCCCCGAAACGGGGAAGCTTTCTTT
v_call: TRBV7-9; j_call: TRBJ2-2; d_call: TRBD1; clone_size: .; cdr3_length: 15; cdr3_aa: CASSLNDRDTGELFF; cdr3_nt: TGTGCCAGCAGCTTAAACGACAGGGACACCGGGGAGCTGTTTTTT
v_call: TRBV6-4; j_call: TRBJ1-1; d_call: .; clone_size: .; cdr3_length: 14; cdr3_aa: CASRLDSSNTEAFF; cdr3_nt: TGTGCCAGCAGGCTTGACAGCTCGAACACTGAAGCTTTCTTT
v_call: TRBV9; j_call: TRBJ1-1; d_call: TRBD1; clone_size: .; cdr3_length: 15; cdr3_aa: CASSPQTGGWTEAFF; cdr3_nt: TGTGCCAGCAGCCCACAGACAGGGGGATGGACTGAAGCTTTCTTT
v_call: TRBV24-1; j_call: TRBJ2-2; d_call: .; clone_size: .; cdr3_length: 15; cdr3_aa: CATSMTSLPTGELFF; cdr3_nt: TGTGCCACCAGTATGACTTCACTCCCCACCGGGGAGCTGTTTTTT
v_call: TRBV28; j_call: TRBJ1-4; d_call: TRBD1; clone_size: once; cdr3_length: 16; cdr3_aa: CASSLKGAGTNEKLFF; cdr3_nt: TGTGCCAGCAGTTTAAAGGGGGCTGGAACTAATGAAAAACTGTTTTTT
v_call: TRBV13; j_call: TRBJ1-6; d_call: TRBD1; clone_size: .; cdr3_length: 15; cdr3_aa: CASSPMGQGNSPLHF; cdr3_nt: TGTGCCAGCAGCCCCATGGGACAGGGTAATTCACCCCTCCACTTT